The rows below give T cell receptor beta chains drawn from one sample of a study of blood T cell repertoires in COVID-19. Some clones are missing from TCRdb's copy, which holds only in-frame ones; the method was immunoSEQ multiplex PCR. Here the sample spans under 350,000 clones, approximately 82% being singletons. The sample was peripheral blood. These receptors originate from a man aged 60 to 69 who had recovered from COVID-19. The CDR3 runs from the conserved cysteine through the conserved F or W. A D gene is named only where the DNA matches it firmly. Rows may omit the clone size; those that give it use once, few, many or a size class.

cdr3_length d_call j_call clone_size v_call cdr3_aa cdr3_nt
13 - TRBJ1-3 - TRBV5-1 CASSLTAGNTIYF TGCGCCAGCAGCTTGACAGCTGGAAACACCATATATTTT
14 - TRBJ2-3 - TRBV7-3 CASSLPTATDTQYF TGTGCCAGCAGCCTCCCGACAGCCACAGATACGCAGTATTTT
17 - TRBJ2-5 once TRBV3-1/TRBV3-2 CASSQEGGGTGAETQYF TGTGCCAGCAGCCAAGAGGGTGGAGGGACCGGAGCCGAGACCCAGTACTTC
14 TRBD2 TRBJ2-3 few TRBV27 CASRRGGPPDTQYF TGTGCCAGCAGGAGGGGAGGGCCTCCGGATACGCAGTATTTT
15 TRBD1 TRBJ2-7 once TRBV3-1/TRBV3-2 CASSQPGQGGNEQYF TGTGCCAGCAGCCAACCGGGACAGGGGGGTAACGAGCAGTACTTC
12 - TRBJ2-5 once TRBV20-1 CSASRGGETQYF TGCAGTGCTAGTCGGGGTGGGGAGACCCAGTACTTC
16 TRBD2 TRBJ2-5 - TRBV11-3 CASSSRTSGKQETQYF TGTGCCAGCAGCTCTAGGACTAGCGGAAAACAAGAGACCCAGTACTTC
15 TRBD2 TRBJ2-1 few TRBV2 CASRELAGGPHEQFF TGTGCCAGCAGAGAACTAGCGGGAGGGCCTCATGAGCAGTTCTTC
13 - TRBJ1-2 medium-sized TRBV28 CATKKRANYGYTF TGTGCCACTAAAAAACGAGCTAACTATGGCTACACCTTC
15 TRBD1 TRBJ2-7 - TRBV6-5 CASRGQAEKRNEQYF TGTGCCAGCAGGGGACAGGCGGAGAAGAGGAACGAGCAGTACTTC
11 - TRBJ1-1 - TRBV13 CASTPGTEAFF TGTGCCAGCACCCCAGGCACTGAAGCTTTCTTT
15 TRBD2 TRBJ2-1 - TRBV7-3 CASSLNGGATNEQFF TGTGCCAGCAGCTTAAACGGGGGGGCCACCAATGAGCAGTTCTTC
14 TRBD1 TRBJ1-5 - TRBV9 CASSPAGGGQPQHF TGTGCCAGCAGCCCAGCAGGGGGCGGGCAGCCCCAGCATTTT
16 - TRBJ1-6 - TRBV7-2 CASSLFRGSYNSPLHF TGTGCCAGCAGCTTATTCAGGGGCTCCTATAATTCACCCCTCCACTTT
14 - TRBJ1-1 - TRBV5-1 CASSKTGWNTEAFF TGCGCCAGCAGCAAGACAGGCTGGAACACTGAAGCTTTCTTT
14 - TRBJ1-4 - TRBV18 CASSPPAGIEKLFF TGTGCCAGCTCACCACCGGCAGGGATTGAAAAACTGTTTTTT
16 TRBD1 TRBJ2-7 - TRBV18 CASSASTGTGWYEQYF TGTGCCAGCTCAGCGAGCACCGGGACAGGGTGGTACGAGCAGTACTTC
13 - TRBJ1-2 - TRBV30 CAWSTQSLYGYTF TGTGCCTGGAGTACGCAGTCCCTCTATGGCTACACCTTC
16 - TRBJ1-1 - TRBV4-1 CASSPGGGIVNTEAFF TGCGCCAGCAGCCCCGGAGGAGGGATCGTGAACACTGAAGCTTTCTTT
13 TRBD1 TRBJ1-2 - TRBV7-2 CASSLRQGSGYTF TGTGCCAGCAGCTTAAGACAGGGTTCCGGCTACACCTTC
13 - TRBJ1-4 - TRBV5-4 CASSLDGGQGTVF TGTGCCAGCAGCTTGGACGGGGGGCAGGGTACAGTTTTT
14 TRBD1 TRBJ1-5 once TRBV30 CAWSAGQSNQPQHF TGTGCCTGGAGTGCGGGACAGAGCAATCAGCCCCAGCATTTT
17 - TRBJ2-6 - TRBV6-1 CASSDLSGVTGANVLTF TGTGCCAGCAGTGACCTATCGGGGGTAACTGGGGCCAACGTCCTGACTTTC
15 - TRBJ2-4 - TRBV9 CASSIQGMAKNIQYF TGTGCCAGCAGCATCCAGGGGATGGCCAAAAACATTCAGTACTTC
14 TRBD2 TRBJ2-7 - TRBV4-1 CASSQPGRASEQYF TGCGCCAGCAGCCAACCCGGGAGGGCCTCCGAGCAGTACTTC
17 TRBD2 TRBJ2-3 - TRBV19 CASSWVFGEAGSDTQYF TGTGCCAGTAGTTGGGTTTTTGGGGAAGCGGGGTCAGATACGCAGTATTTT
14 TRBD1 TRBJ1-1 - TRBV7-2 CAGRRGPIDTEAFF TGTGCCGGAAGGAGGGGGCCTATCGACACTGAAGCTTTCTTT
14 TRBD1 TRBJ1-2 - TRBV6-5 CASSYFRDRGGYTF TGTGCCAGCAGTTACTTCCGGGACAGGGGTGGCTACACCTTC
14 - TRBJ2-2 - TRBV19 CASSLLPNTGELFF TGTGCCAGTAGTCTACTACCGAACACCGGGGAGCTGTTTTTT
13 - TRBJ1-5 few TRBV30 CAWSPPRGQPQHF TGTGCCTGGAGTCCACCGAGGGGGCAGCCCCAGCATTTT